The 6 T cell receptor beta chains below come from one sample, sequenced in a study of T cell responses to AZD1222 COVID-19 vaccine. Method: immunoSEQ multiplex PCR; TCRdb's copy keeps in-frame clones and lacks some. Found here are about 97,000 clones, 75% to 90% of them singletons; the top ten hold 6% to 8%. This specimen consisted of peripheral blood, obtained on day 0 of AZD1222 vaccination. These TCRs come from an adult in good health.

This clone was observed once. This chain links TRBV29-1 with TRBJ1-1; 7 nucleotides line up with TRBD1. V lost 2 bases to trimming and J lost 0 bases; unmatched junction nucleotides: 9. The germline V gene encodes CDR1 SQVTM and CDR2 ANQGSEA. The CDR3 sequence is 16 residues long. CDR3 region: CSVERRGLGMNTEAFF. The CDR3 DNA follows: TGCAGCGTTGAAAGGAGGGGGCTTGGGATGAACACTGAAGCTTTCTTT.

The rearrangement links TRBV29-1 to TRBJ1-2, with D maybe TRBD1 (5 bases). Germline-derived CDR1 and CDR2 are SQVTM and ANQGSEA. The CDR3 loop spans 15 amino acids. V lost 6 bases and J lost 6, with 23 bases in between. The CDR3 nucleotides read TGCAGCGTGGACCATGGGAAGGGGTGGATGAATGGCTACACCTTC. It encodes CSVDHGKGWMNGYTF.

The chain uses TRBV13 and TRBJ1-2, with D tentatively TRBD1 (6 bases). Germline assignment: CDR1 PRHDT and CDR2 FYEKMQ (reference sequence). This CDR3 is built from 12 residues. The ends were cut back, 1 base at V and 8 bases at J, with 8 bases in the middle. Written as DNA, the CDR3 is TGTGCCAGCAGCTTAGTCGGGGGCGGCTACACCTTC. It codes for CASSLVGGGYTF.

The chain has TRBV2 and TRBJ2-7, with 13 positions matching TRBD2. V shed 4 bases, J shed 6 bases, and the junction held 3 bases outside the gene matches. This CDR3 has 14 amino acids. Germline CDR1 reads SNHLY; CDR2 reads FYNNEI. The CDR3 loop reads CASSGTSGGIEQYF. CDR3 DNA sequence: TGTGCCAGCAGTGGGACTAGCGGGGGAATCGAGCAGTACTTC.

V and J are TRBV7-2 and TRBJ2-1, with TRBD2 matching over 10 bases. From germline, CDR1 is SGHTA and CDR2 FQGNSA. The CDR3 contains 15 residues. V lost 4 bases and J lost 4; bases outside the gene matches: 4. The CDR3 nucleotides are TGTGCCAGCAGCTACTCTAGCGGGGGATACAATGAGCAGTTCTTC. Translating gives CASSYSSGGYNEQFF.

The rearrangement joins TRBV5-1 to TRBJ2-5; D is possibly TRBD1 or TRBD2 (5 bases each). Per germline, CDR1 SGHRS and CDR2 YFSETQ. The CDR3 has 16 amino acids. Deletions cut 3 bases from V and 5 bases from J, with 20 bases between. The CDR3 DNA reads TGCGCCAGCAGCTCAACGCCGAGGGGCGAAGGGGAGACCCAGTACTTC. Translated, it gives CASSSTPRGEGETQYF.